The 13 T cell receptor beta chains below come from one sample, sequenced in a study of T cells in Graves' hyperthyroidism and ophthalmopathy. Amplification of TCR beta CDR3 regions used RNA as the template. The primer set for the first-round RT-PCR of the TCR CDR3 was HTBI. TCRdb reprocessed the multiplex PCR reads with MiXCR, giving one entry per CDR3 protein. The data hold hundreds of thousands of distinct CDR3 sequences, with 15% to 20% observed a single time. The sample consisted of blood. These receptors originate from a man aged 40-55 years with Graves' ophthalmopathy.

This clonotype was counted ten times or more. This chain connects TRBV7-8 to TRBJ1-2; TRBD1 is a possible D gene (5 bases). Deletions cut 5 bases from V and 4 bases from J, with 14 bases between. Germline assignment: CDR1 SGHVS and CDR2 FQNEAQ. This CDR3 has 14 amino acids. The CDR3 is CASSLLQGAYGYTF. The CDR3 DNA reads TGTGCCAGCAGCCTCCTCCAGGGAGCCTATGGCTACACCTTC.

This clonotype came up a few times. The chain has TRBV7-9 and TRBJ2-3; no reliable D call. Germline loops: CDR1 SEHNR, CDR2 FQNEAQ (reference sequence). The CDR3 totals 16 residues. Trimming removed 4 bases at V and 5 bases at J, with 19 bases between. The CDR3 here is CASSSRLWPTLDTQYF. The CDR3 DNA is TGTGCCAGCAGCTCCCGTTTGTGGCCAACCCTAGATACGCAGTATTTT.

This clonotype turned up a few times. This chain connects TRBV20-1 to TRBJ2-1; 10 bases match TRBD2. The CDR3 has 13 residues. The germline V gene encodes CDR1 DFQATT and CDR2 SNEGSKA (reference sequence). After removal of 6 bases from V and 12 bases from J, the junction contained 11 bases not matched to a gene. The DNA for the CDR3 is TGCAGTGCCCGTGAGCGGGAGGGCCTGTGGCAGTTCTTC. Translating gives CSAREREGLWQFF.

This clonotype was seen a handful of times. This rearrangement joins TRBV6-1 to TRBJ1-4; unclear D gene. The CDR3 is made up of 12 amino acids. Germline assignment: CDR1 MNHNS and CDR2 SASEGT. The ends were cut back, 8 bases at V and 8 bases at J, with 12 bases in the middle. Here the CDR3 DNA reads TGTGCCAGCTCGAGGGCGGAGGAAAAACTGTTTTTT. This encodes CASSRAEEKLFF.

A few counts support this clonotype. The V and J genes are TRBV27 and TRBJ2-7; 10 bases are shared with TRBD2. CDR3 length equals 15 residues. The V gene end was trimmed by 6 bases and the J gene end by 6 bases; junction bases not matched to a gene: 11. Germline-derived CDR1 and CDR2 are MNHEY and SMNVEV (reference sequence). This CDR3 reads CASSWGTSALGEQYF. As DNA, the CDR3 is TGTGCCAGCAGCTGGGGGACTAGCGCATTAGGCGAGCAGTACTTC.

The J gene is TRBJ2-7, the V gene TRBV6-1; possibly TRBD2 for D (6 bases). Trimming took 6 bases from V and 7 from J, leaving 16 bases between them. The CDR3 is 13 residues long. Per germline, CDR1 MNHNS and CDR2 SASEGT. Here the CDR3 reads CASSAQGLREQYF. CDR3 nucleotide sequence: TGTGCCAGCAGCGCGCAGGGACTCCGGGAGCAGTACTTC.

This clonotype came up many times. V is TRBV28 and J is TRBJ2-3; D might be TRBD1 (5 bases). Deletions cut 4 bases from V and 3 bases from J, with 11 bases between. The CDR3 runs 14 residues. Germline-derived CDR1 and CDR2 are MDHEN and SYDVKM. The DNA for the CDR3 is TGTGCCAGCAGTTGGGCAGGGCAGACAGATACGCAGTATTTT. This gives the protein CASSWAGQTDTQYF. Variable domain in full (rest from reference TRBV28 and TRBJ2-3): DVKVTQSSRYLVKRTGEKVFLECVQDMDHENMFWYRQDPGLGLRLIYFSYDVKMKEKGDIPEGYSVSREKKERFSLILESASTNQTSMYLCASSWAGQTDTQYFGPGTRLTVL.

The rearrangement links TRBV20-1 to TRBJ1-6; a possible D gene is TRBD1 (5 bases). This CDR3 is built from 16 residues. Trimming stripped 1 base from V and 7 bases from J, with 17 bases between. CDR1 DFQATT and CDR2 SNEGSKA come from the germline V gene (reference sequence). CDR3 loop: CSARVPGTELNSPLHF. CDR3 coding DNA: TGCAGTGCTAGAGTGCCTGGGACGGAATTAAATTCACCCCTCCACTTT.

This clonotype was counted only a few times. The V and J genes are TRBV2 and TRBJ1-4; weak D call: TRBD1 (6 bases). The V and J ends lost 4 bases and 8 bases respectively, with 11 bases between them. Germline lookup yields CDR1 SNHLY and CDR2 FYNNEI. The length of the CDR3 is 13 residues. The DNA for the CDR3 is TGTGCCAGCAGTGCAGGGGTTGGGGAAAAACTGTTTTTT. Translation gives CASSAGVGEKLFF. Together with reference TRBV2 and TRBJ1-4, the CDR3 gives the full variable domain: EPEVTQTPSHQVTQMGQEVILRCVPISNHLYFYWYRQILGQKVEFLVSFYNNEISEKSEIFDDQFSVERPDGSNFTLKIRSTKLEDSAMYFCASSAGVGEKLFFGSGTQLSVL.

This clonotype was counted ten times or more. The V call is TRBV2, the J call TRBJ1-2; D ambiguous. The CDR3 contains 14 residues. V lost 3 bases, J lost 1 base, and 9 bases lay in between. Germline CDR1 is SNHLY and CDR2 is FYNNEI. DNA of the CDR3: TGTGCCAGCAGTGACCGGGGTTTTAACTATGGCTACACCTTC. Protein sequence: CASSDRGFNYGYTF.

Notes on this clonotype: With a much larger clone just one base away, this may be a read error. The chain links TRBV5-1 to TRBJ2-1; unclear D gene. V lost 4 bases and J 0 bases, leaving 8 bases between the germline ends. The CDR3 is 14 residues long. Germline assignment: CDR1 SGHRS and CDR2 YFSETQ. The CDR3: CASSVGDSYNEQFF. The CDR3, as DNA: TGCGCCAGCAGCGTGGGCGACTCCTACAATGAGCAGTTCTTC. Variable domain in full (rest from reference TRBV5-1 and TRBJ2-1): KAGVTQTPRYLIKTRGQQVTLSCSPISGHRSVSWYQQTPGQGLQFLFEYFSETQRNKGNFPGRFSGRQFSNSRSEMNVSTLELGDSALYLCASSVGDSYNEQFFGPGTRLTVL.

In its sample, this clonotype was seen many times. The chain couples TRBV5-1 to TRBJ2-1, with 7 nucleotides matching TRBD2. V was clipped by 3 bases and J by 0 bases; unmatched bases: 12. The CDR3 contains 18 residues. Germline loops: CDR1 SGHRS, CDR2 YFSETQ. The CDR3 here is CASSSPTLLADSYNEQFF. CDR3 nucleotides: TGCGCCAGCAGCTCTCCAACTCTCCTAGCGGACTCCTACAATGAGCAGTTCTTC.

There are many counts of this clonotype. The gene calls are TRBV9 and TRBJ2-7; no definite D call. Germline loops: CDR1 SGDLS, CDR2 YYNGEE. Deletions cut 1 base from V and 0 bases from J, with 8 bases between. The CDR3 is 14 residues long. The CDR3: CASSVQMSSYEQYF. In nucleotides, the CDR3 is TGTGCCAGCAGCGTACAGATGAGCTCCTACGAGCAGTACTTC. The whole variable domain, filled in from reference TRBV9 and TRBJ2-7, reads DSGVTQTPKHLITATGQRVTLRCSPRSGDLSVYWYQQSLDQGLQFLIQYYNGEERAKGNILERFSAQQFPDLHSELNLSSLELGDSALYFCASSVQMSSYEQYFGPGTRLTVT.